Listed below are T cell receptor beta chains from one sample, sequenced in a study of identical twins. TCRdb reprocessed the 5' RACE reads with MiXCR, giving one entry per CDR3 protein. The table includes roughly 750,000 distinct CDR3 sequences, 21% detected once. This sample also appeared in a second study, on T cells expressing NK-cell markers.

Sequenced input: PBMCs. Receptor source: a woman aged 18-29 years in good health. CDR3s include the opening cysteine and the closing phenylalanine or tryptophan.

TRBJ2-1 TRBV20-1 CSAGGGDEQFF
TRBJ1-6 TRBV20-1 CSACLVRGPLHF
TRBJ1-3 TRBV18 CASTPEAGAPTPNTIYF
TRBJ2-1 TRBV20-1 CSASPGLDYNEQFF
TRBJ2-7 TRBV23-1 CASSRNEQYF
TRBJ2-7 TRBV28 CASSFGRGGGGFYEQYF
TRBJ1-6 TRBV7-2 CASSWGLQSPLHF
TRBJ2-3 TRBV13 CASSQGRSADTQYF
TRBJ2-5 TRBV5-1 CASSYRQGVETQYF
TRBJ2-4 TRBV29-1 CSVLDLRGIQYF
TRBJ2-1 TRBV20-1 CSASLPSGSYNEQFF
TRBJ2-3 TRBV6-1 CASSDPADTQYF
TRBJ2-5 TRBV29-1 CSATGQGASETQYF
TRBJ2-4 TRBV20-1 CSAAGLEGDIQYF
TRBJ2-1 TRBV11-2 CASSLNPLYNEQFF
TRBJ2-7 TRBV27 CASSLGAGASYEQYF
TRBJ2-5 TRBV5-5 CASSGGDFLESQYF
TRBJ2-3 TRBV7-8 CASTKWGGPSTDTQYF
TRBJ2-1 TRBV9 CASSLAGHAYNEQFF
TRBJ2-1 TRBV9 CASSVYRGGKEQFF
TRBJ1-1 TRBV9 CASSVKTGSVTEAFF
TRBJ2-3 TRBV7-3 CASTLGGERGDTQYF
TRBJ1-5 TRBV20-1 CSARDRHGNQPQHF
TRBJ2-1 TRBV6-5 CASSYGTGAVSYNEQFF
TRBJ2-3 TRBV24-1 CATSDALAESTDTQYF
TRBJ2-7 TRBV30 CAWSVILRTGTTYYEQYF
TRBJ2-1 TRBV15 CATSRIRSGEQFF
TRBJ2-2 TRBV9 CASSVLTGELFF
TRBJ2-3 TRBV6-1 CASSPRPSADTQYF
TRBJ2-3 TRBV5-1 CASSPGLAGSLGDTQYF
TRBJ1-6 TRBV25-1 CASSNQGAGSPLHF
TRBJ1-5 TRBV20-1 CSASGGSSNQPQHF
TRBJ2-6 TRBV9 CASSTPRRANVLTF
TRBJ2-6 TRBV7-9 CASSFWSSGANVLTF
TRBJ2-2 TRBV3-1 CASSQEELFF
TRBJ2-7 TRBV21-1 CAGLTSQYF
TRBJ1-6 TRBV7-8 CASSLGRNYNSPLHF
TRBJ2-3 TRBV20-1 CSARDGLTGQYF
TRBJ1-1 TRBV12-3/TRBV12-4 CASRLQQNTEAFF
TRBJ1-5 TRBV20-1 CSASRTGYGNQLQHF
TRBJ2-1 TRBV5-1 CASTQLEWGYNEQFF
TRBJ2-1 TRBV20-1 CSASPTSGVYNEQFF
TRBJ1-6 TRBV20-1 CSASGGAYNSPLHF
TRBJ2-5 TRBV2 CASSEVATGETQYF
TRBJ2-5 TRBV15 CATSREGRGYETQYF
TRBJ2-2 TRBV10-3 CAISGFNGQSAGELFF
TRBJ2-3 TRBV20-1 CSAPLDPGTDTQYF
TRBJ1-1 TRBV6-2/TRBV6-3 CASSYWKGNTEAFF
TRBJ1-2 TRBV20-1 CSARAGTGDNYGYTF
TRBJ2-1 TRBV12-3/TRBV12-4 CASLSELYNEQFF
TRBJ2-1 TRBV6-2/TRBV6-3 CASKTSAYNEQFF
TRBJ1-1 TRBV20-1 CSAIKRGEEAFF